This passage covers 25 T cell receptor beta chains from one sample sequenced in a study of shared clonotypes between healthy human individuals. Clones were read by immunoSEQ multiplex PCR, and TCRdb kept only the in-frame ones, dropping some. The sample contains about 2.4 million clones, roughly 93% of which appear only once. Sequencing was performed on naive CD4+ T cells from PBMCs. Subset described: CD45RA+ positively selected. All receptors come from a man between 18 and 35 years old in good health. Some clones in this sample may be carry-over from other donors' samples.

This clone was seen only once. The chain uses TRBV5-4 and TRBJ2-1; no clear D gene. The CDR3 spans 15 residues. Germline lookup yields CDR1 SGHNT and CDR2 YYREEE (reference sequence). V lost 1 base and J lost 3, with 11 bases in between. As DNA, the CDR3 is TGTGCCAGCAGCTTGAAAGATTCCTTCTACAATGAGCAGTTCTTC. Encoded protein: CASSLKDSFYNEQFF.

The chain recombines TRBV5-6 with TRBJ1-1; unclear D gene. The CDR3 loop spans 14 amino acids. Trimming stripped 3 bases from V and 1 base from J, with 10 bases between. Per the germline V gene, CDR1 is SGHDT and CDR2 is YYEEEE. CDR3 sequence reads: CASSSGPQNTEAFF. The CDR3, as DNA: TGTGCCAGCAGCTCCGGACCGCAGAACACTGAAGCTTTCTTT.

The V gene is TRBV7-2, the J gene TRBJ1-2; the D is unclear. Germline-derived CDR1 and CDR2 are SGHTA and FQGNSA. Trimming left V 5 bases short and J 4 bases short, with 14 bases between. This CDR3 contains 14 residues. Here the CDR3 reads CASSPEPGSYGYTF. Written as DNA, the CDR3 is TGTGCCAGCAGCCCCGAGCCGGGTAGCTATGGCTACACCTTC.

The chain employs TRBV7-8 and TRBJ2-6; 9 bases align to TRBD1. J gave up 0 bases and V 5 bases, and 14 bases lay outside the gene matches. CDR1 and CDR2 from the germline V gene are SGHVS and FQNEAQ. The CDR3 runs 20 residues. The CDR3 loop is CASSPIWGDRAYSGANVLTF. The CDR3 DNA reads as TGTGCCAGCAGCCCCATTTGGGGGGACAGGGCGTACTCTGGGGCCAACGTCCTGACTTTC.

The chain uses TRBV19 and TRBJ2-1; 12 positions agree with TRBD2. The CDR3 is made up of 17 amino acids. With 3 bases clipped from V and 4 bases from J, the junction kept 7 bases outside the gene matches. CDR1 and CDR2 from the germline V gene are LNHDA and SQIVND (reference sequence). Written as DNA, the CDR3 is TGTGCCAGTAGTATCTCTAGCGGGAGGGCCCCATACAATGAGCAGTTCTTC. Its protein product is CASSISSGRAPYNEQFF.

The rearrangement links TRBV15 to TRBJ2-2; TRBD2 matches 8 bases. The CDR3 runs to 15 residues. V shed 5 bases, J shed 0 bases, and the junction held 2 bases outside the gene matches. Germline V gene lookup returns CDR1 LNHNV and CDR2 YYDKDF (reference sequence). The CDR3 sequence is CATSGGLANTGELFF. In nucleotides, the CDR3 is TGTGCCACCAGCGGGGGACTAGCGAACACCGGGGAGCTGTTTTTT.

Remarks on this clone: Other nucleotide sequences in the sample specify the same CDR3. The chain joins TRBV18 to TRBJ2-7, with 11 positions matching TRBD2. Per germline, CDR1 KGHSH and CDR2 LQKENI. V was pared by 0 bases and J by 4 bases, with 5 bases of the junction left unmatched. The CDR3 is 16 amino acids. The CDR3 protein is CASSPPTSGRRYEQYF. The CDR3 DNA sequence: TGTGCCAGCTCACCACCTACTAGCGGGAGAAGGTACGAGCAGTACTTC. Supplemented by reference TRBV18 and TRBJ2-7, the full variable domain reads NAGVMQNPRHLVRRRGQEARLRCSPMKGHSHVYWYRQLPEEGLKFMVYLQKENIIDESGMPKERFSAEFPKEGPSILRIQQVVRGDSAAYFCASSPPTSGRRYEQYFGPGTRLTVT.

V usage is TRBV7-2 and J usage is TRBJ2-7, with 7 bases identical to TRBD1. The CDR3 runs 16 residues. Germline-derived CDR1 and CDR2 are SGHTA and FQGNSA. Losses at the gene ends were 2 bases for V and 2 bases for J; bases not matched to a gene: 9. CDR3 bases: TGTGCCAGCAGCTTAATGGCGGCAGGGGGTCCCTACGAGCAGTACTTC. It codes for CASSLMAAGGPYEQYF.

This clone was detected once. The CDR3, as DNA: TGTGCCAGCAGCCAAGATTGGGAGGGAGGACCGCAGTATTTT. This sequence encodes CASSQDWEGGPQYF. The V and J genes are TRBV14 and TRBJ2-3; 7 positions agree with TRBD2. The CDR3 contains 14 residues. The germline V gene has CDR1 SGHDN and CDR2 FVKESK. Unmatched junction bases numbered 7, after V lost 0 bases and J lost 10 bases.

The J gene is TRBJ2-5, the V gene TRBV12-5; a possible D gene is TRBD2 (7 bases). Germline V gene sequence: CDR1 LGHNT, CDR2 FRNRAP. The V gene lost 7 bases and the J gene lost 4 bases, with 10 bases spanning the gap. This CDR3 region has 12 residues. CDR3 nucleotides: TGTGCTAGTGCCGGGGGGCCAGAGACCCAGTACTTC. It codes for CASAGGPETQYF.

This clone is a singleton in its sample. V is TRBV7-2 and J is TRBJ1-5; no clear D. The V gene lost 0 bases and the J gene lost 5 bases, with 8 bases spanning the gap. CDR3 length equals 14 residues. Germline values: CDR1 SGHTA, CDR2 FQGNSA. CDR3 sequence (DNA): TGTGCCAGCAGCTTAGCGGTGGTTGATCAGCCCCAGCATTTT. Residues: CASSLAVVDQPQHF.

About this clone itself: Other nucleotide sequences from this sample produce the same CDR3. The CDR3 sequence is CASSLALAGVGDTQYF. Written as DNA, the CDR3 is TGCGCCAGCAGCTTGGCACTAGCGGGAGTCGGGGATACGCAGTATTTT. The V call is TRBV5-1, the J call TRBJ2-3; 11 nucleotides line up with TRBD2. Losses at the gene ends were 0 bases for V and 6 bases for J; bases not matched to a gene: 6. Per the germline V gene, CDR1 is SGHRS and CDR2 is YFSETQ. CDR3 length: 16 residues.

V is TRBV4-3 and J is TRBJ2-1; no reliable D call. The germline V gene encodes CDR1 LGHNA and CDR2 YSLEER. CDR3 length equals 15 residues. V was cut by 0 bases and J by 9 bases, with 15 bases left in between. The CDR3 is CASSQEERIQTEQFF. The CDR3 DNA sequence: TGCGCCAGCAGCCAAGAGGAGAGGATTCAAACTGAGCAGTTCTTC.

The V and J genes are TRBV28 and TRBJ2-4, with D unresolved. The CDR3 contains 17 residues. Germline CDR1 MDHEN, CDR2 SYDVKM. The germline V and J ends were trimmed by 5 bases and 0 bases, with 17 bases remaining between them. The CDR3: CASSRAGPPQAKNIQYF. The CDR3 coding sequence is TGTGCCAGCAGTCGAGCCGGGCCCCCGCAAGCCAAAAACATTCAGTACTTC.

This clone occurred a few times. The CDR3: CASSTERNTEAFF. CDR3 bases: TGTGCCAGCAGTACAGAGAGAAACACTGAAGCTTTCTTT. The chain uses TRBV6-1 and TRBJ1-1; D not certain. The CDR3 consists of 13 residues. Per the germline V gene, CDR1 is MNHNS and CDR2 is SASEGT. The V end lost 5 bases, the J end lost 2 bases, and 9 bases lay between the germline ends.

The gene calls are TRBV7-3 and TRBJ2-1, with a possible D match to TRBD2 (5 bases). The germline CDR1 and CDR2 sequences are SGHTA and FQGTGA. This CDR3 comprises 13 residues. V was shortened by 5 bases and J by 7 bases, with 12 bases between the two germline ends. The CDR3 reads CASSRARDNEQFF. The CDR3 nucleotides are TGTGCCAGCAGCCGCGCCCGGGATAATGAGCAGTTCTTC. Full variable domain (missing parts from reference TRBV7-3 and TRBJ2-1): GAGVSQTPSNKVTEKGKYVELRCDPISGHTALYWYRQSLGQGPEFLIYFQGTGAADDSGLPNDRFFAVRPEGSVSTLKIQRTERGDSAVYLCASSRARDNEQFFGPGTRLTVL.

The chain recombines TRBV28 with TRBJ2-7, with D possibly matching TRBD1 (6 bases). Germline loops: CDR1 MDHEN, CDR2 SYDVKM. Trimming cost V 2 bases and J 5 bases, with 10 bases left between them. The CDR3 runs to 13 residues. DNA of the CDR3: TGTGCCAGCAGTTTAACAGGGATCCACGAGCAGTACTTC. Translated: CASSLTGIHEQYF.

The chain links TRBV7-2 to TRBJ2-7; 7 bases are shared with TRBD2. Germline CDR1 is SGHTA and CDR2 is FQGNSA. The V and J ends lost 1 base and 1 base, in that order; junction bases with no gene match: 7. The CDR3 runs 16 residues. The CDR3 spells CASSLVGRDGSYEQYF. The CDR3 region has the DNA TGTGCCAGCAGCTTAGTGGGGAGGGATGGGTCCTACGAGCAGTACTTC.

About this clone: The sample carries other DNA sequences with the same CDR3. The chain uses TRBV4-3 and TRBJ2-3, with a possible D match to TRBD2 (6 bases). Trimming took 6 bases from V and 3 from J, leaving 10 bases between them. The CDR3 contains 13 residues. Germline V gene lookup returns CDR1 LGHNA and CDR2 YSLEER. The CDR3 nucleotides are TGCGCCAGCAGTCAACGGGGGACAGATACGCAGTATTTT. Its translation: CASSQRGTDTQYF.

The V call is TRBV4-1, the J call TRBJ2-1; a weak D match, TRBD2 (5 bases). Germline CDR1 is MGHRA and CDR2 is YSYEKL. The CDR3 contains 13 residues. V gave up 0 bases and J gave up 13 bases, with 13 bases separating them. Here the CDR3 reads CASSQDRDLAQFF. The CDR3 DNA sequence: TGCGCCAGCAGCCAAGATCGGGATCTAGCCCAGTTCTTC.

CDR3 sequence: CASSSRQGQNTEAFF. In nucleotides, the CDR3 is TGTGCCAGCAGCTCACGACAGGGCCAGAACACTGAAGCTTTCTTT. The chain uses TRBV7-2 and TRBJ1-1, with TRBD1 matching over 7 bases. The trim removed 4 bases at V and 1 base at J, leaving 6 bases unmatched. The germline V gene encodes CDR1 SGHTA and CDR2 FQGNSA. There are 15 residues in the CDR3.

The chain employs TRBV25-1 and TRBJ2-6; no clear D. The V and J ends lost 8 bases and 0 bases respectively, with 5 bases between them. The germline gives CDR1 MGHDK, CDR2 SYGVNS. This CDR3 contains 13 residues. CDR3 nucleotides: TGTGCCAGCGGTAACTCTGGGGCCAACGTCCTGACTTTC. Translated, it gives CASGNSGANVLTF.

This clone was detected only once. DNA for the CDR3: TGCAGCGTCTTCTCGACAGGGGACTACGAGCAGTACTTC. Protein product: CSVFSTGDYEQYF. The chain employs TRBV29-1 and TRBJ2-5; TRBD1 matches 8 bases. The DNA end is more similar to TRBJ2-7, so the J call may be wrong. This CDR3 has 13 residues. Germline CDR1 SQVTM, CDR2 ANQGSEA.

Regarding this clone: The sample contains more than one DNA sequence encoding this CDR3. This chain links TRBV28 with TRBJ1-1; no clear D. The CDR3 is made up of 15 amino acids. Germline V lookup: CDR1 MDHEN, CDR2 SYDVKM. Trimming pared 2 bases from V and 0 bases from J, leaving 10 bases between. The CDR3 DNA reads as TGTGCCAGCAGTTTAGGCGGCAGGATGAACACTGAAGCTTTCTTT. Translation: CASSLGGRMNTEAFF.

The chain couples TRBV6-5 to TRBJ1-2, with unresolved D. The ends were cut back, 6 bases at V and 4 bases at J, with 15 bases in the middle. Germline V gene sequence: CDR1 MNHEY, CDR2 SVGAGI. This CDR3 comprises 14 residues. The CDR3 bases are TGTGCCAGCAGGACCCCGGACGGATTCTATGGCTACACCTTC. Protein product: CASRTPDGFYGYTF.